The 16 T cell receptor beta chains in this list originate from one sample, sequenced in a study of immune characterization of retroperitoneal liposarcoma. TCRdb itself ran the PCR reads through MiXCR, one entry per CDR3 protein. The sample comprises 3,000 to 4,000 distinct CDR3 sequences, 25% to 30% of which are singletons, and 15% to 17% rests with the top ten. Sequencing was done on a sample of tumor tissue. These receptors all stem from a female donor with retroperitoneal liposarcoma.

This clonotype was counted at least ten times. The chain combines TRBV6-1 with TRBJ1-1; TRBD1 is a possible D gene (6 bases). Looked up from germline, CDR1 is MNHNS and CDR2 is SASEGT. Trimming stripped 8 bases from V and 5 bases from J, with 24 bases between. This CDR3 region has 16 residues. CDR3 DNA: TGTGCCAGCGGAGAACTCTCAGGGGCACGGAGGACTGAAGCTTTCTTT. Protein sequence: CASGELSGARRTEAFF.

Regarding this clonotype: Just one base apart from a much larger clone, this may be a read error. The CDR3 nucleotides are TGTGCCAGCAGTCCCGGCCATGAACAGTTCTTC. Translating it yields CASSPGHEQFF. The rearrangement links TRBV12-3 or TRBV12-4 to TRBJ2-1; unclear D gene. The CDR3 consists of 11 residues.

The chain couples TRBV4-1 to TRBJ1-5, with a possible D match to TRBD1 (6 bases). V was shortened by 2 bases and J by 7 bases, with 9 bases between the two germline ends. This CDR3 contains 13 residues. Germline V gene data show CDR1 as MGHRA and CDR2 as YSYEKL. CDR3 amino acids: CASSQQGIQPQHF. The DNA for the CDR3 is TGCGCCAGCAGCCAACAGGGGATCCAGCCCCAGCATTTT.

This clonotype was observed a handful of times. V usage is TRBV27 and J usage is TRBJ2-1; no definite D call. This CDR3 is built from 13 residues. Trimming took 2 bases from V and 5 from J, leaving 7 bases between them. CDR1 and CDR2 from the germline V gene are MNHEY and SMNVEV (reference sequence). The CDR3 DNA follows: TGTGCCAGCAGTTTAATGGGGAACAATGAGCAGTTCTTC. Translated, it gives CASSLMGNNEQFF.

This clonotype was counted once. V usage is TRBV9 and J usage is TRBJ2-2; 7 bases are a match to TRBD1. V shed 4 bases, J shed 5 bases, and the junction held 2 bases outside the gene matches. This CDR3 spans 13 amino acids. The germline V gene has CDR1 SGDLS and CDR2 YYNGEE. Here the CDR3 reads CASSSRGTGELFF. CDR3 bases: TGTGCCAGCAGCTCCAGGGGGACCGGGGAGCTGTTTTTT.

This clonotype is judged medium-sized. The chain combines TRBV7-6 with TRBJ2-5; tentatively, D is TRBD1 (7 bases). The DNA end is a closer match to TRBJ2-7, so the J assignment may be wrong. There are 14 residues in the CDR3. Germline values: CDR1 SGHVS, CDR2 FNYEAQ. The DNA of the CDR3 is TGTGCCAGCAGCTTACGCCAGGGGGGATACGAGCAGTACTTC. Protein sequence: CASSLRQGGYEQYF.

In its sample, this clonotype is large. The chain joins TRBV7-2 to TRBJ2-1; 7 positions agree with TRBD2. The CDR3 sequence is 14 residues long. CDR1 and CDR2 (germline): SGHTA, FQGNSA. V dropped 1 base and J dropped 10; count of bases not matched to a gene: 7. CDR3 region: CASSLDPSGYEQFF. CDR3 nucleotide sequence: TGTGCCAGCAGCTTAGATCCTAGCGGCTACGAGCAGTTCTTC. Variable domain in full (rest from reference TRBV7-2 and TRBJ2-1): GAGVSQSPSNKVTEKGKDVELRCDPISGHTALYWYRQSLGQGLEFLIYFQGNSAPDKSGLPSDRFSAERTGGSVSTLTIQRTQQEDSAVYLCASSLDPSGYEQFFGPGTRLTVL.

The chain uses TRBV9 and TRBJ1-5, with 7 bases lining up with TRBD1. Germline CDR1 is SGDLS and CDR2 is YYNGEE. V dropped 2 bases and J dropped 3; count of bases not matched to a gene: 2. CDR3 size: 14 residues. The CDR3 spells CASSVGTDNQPQHF. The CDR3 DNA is TGTGCCAGCAGCGTCGGGACAGACAATCAGCCCCAGCATTTT.

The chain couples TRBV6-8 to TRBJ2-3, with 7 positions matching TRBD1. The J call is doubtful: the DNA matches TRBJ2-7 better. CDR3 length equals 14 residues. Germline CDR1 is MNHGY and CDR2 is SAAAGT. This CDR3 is CASTRQGPYNEQYF. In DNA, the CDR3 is TGTGCCAGCACCCGACAGGGACCCTACAATGAGCAGTACTTC.

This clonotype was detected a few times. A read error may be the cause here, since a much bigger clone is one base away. CDR3 loop: CASSVNWDGSEQYF. DNA for the CDR3: TGTGCCAGCAGCGTGAACTGGGACGGCAGTGAGCAGTACTTC. The V call is TRBV27, the J call TRBJ2-5; D is possibly TRBD1 or TRBD2 (5 bases each). The ends were cut back, 6 bases at V and 11 bases at J, with 22 bases in the middle. The CDR3 sequence is 14 residues long. Germline V gene lookup returns CDR1 MNHEY and CDR2 SMNVEV (reference sequence).

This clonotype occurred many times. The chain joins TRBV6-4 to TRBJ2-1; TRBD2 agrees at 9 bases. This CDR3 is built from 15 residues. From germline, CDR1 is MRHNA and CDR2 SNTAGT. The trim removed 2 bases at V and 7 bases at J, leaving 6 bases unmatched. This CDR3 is CASSDSAGGGNEQFF. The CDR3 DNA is TGTGCCAGCAGTGACAGTGCGGGAGGGGGAAATGAGCAGTTCTTC.

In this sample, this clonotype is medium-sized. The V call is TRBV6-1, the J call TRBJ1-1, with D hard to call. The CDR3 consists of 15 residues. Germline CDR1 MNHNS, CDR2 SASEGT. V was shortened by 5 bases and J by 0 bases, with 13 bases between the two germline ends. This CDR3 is CASSSAGIMNTEAFF. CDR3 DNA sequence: TGTGCCAGCAGTTCCGCCGGGATAATGAACACTGAAGCTTTCTTT.

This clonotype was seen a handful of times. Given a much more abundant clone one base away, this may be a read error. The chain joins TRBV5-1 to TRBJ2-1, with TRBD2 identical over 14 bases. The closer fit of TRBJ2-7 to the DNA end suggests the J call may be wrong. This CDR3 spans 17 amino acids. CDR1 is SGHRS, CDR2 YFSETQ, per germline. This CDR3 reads CASSPLTSGRASNEQYF. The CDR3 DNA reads TGCGCCAGCAGCCCTCTGACTAGCGGGAGGGCCTCCAATGAGCAGTACTTC.

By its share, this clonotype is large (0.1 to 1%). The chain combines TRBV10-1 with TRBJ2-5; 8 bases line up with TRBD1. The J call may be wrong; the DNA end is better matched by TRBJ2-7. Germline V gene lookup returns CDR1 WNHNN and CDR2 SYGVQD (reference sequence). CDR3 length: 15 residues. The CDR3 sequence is CASSPGQGRPYEQYF. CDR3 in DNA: TGCGCCAGCAGTCCAGGACAGGGTCGACCCTACGAGCAGTACTTC.

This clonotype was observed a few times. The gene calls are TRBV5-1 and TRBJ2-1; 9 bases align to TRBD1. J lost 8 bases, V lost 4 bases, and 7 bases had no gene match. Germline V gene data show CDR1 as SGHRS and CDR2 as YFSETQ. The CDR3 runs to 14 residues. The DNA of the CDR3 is TGCGCCAGCAGCCGGGACAGGGAGTTGGATGAGCAGTTCTTC. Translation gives CASSRDRELDEQFF.

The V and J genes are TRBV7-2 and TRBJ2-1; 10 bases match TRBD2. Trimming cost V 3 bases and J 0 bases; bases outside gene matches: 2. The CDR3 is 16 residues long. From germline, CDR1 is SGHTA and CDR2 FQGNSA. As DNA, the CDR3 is TGTGCCAGCAGCTTTCCTAGCGGGAGCTCCTACAATGAGCAGTTCTTC. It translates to CASSFPSGSSYNEQFF.